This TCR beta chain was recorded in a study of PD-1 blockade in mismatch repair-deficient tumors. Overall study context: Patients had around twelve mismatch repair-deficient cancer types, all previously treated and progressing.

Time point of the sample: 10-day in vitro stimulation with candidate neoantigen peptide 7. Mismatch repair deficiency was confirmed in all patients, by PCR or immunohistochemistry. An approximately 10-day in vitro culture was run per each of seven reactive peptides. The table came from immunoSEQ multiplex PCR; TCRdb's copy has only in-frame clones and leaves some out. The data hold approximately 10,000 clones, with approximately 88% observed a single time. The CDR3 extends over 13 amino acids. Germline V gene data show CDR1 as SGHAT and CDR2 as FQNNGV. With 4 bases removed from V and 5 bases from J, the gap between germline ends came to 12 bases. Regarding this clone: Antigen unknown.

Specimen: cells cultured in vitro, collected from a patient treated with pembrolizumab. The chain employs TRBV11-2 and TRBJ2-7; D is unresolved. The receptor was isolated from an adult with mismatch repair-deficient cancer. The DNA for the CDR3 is TGTGCCAGCAGCTCAGGCGTGGACGACGAGCAGTACTTC. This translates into CASSSGVDDEQYF. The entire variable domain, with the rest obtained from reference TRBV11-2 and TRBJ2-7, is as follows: EAGVAQSPRYKIIEKRQSVAFWCNPISGHATLYWYQQILGQGPKLLIQFQNNGVVDDSQLPKDRFSAERLKGVDSTLKIQPAKLEDSAVYLCASSSGVDDEQYFGPGTRLTVT.